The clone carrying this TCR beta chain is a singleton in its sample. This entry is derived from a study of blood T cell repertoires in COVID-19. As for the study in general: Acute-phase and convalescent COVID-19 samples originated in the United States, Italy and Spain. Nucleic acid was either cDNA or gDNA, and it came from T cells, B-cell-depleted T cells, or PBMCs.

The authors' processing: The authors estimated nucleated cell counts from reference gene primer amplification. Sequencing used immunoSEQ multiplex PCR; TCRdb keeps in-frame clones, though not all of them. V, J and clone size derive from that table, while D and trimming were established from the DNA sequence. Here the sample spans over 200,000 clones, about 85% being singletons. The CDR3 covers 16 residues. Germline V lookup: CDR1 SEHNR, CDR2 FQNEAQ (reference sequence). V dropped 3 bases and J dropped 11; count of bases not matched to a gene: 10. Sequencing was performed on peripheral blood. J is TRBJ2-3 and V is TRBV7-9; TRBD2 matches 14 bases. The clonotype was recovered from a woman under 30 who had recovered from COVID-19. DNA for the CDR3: TGTGCCAGCAGCTTGCCCGGACTAGCGGGAGGAAGTTTGCAGTATTTT. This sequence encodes CASSLPGLAGGSLQYF.